This entry describes one T cell receptor (beta chain). Its antigen remains unidentified. Base qualities are missing; no much larger clone stands one base away. Enrolling through a virtual design, the prospective study's participants ranged in age from roughly 18 to 95 years and lived across about two dozen United States geographic areas. In the prospective study, cohorts were assigned on the basis of participant-reported clinical history obtained from a screening survey and a study questionnaire. In the prospective study, mobile phlebotomists collected whole blood, serum and a nasopharyngeal or oropharyngeal swab from each participant. Over a 2-month period, participants in the prospective study had the option of providing additional blood draws and questionnaires. Before DNA extraction, prospective study blood samples were shipped either frozen or at room temperature. This entry belongs to a study of blood T cell repertoires in COVID-19 (TCRdb year 2020). Regarding the study in general: Recovered participants in ImmuneRACE Cohort 3 were defined as having two consecutive negative NP/OP PCR tests, clearance from a healthcare professional, or resolution of symptoms. Samples were obtained from the ongoing ImmuneRACE study (first 160 participants) and from over 1,000 subjects provided by 6 global collaborators. The repertoires were released in a freely available public database intended as a resource for research on the immune response to SARS-CoV-2. The dataset comprised deeply sampled blood TCRbeta repertoires from subjects exposed to, actively infected with, or recovered from COVID-19. Collaborator samples came from the United States, Italy and Spain and covered acute and convalescent phases of COVID-19. A de-identified subject ID, COVID-19 status, age in years and sex were almost always included in the sample metadata. Where available, HLA class I and class II types were taken from metadata supplied by the sample provider and were not determined by assay-based typing. The prospective study material was composed of cDNA or gDNA derived from T cells, B-cell-depleted T cells, or PBMCs.

The immunoSEQ Assay, a bias-controlled multiplex PCR, was used to amplify TCRbeta CDR3 regions from genomic DNA. The paper's data handling went like this. Nucleated cell counts per sample were estimated from amplification of reference gene primers within the assay. To quantify the absolute abundance of each unique TCRbeta CDR3 rearrangement, sequence reads were collapsed and filtered. For each sample, productive Simpson clonality was calculated as the square root of Simpson's diversity index over productive rearrangements. Here the immuneACCESS table is served through TCRdb, limited to in-frame sequences with V and J called. Missing clones are a known gap in these copies; in checked studies unresolved V genes cover under half, and the rest lacks a known reason. The V and J calls and the clone size are those of that table, but D and trimming were determined from the DNA. A total of about 230,000 clones appear in this sample, around 85% of them only once. The top ten hold 3.1% of the sample.

V is trimmed back by 5 bases and J by 2 bases, and the junction contains 6 bases that no gene match accounts for. The CDR3 spans 15 residues, from the cysteine through the phenylalanine. Only the CDR3 region is kept as DNA, spanning 45 bases read in frame from base 1. The germline V gene yields MDHEN for CDR1 and SYDVKM for CDR2. What the research found in general, with its limitations: How much clinical and demographic metadata was included differed by source and by participant, and the metadata was provided uncurated.

The chain is encoded by TRBV28 joined to TRBJ1-2; 9 of the junction bases match TRBD1. The source is a woman in her fifties or sixties in a cohort exposed to, infected with or recovered from COVID-19 (not recorded which). Material: PBMCs or T cells enriched from blood (not recorded which). In nucleotides, the sequence is TGTGCCAGCAGTGAACCGGGACAGGGCAACTATGGCTACACCTTC. It translates to CASSEPGQGNYGYTF.